The rows below give T cell receptor beta chains drawn from one sample of a study of blood T cell repertoires in COVID-19. The protocol was immunoSEQ multiplex PCR, while the TCRdb copy is restricted to in-frame clones and leaves out a portion. The sample includes roughly 230,000 clones, around 83% of them seen just once. The sequenced sample was peripheral blood. Source of these receptors: a man aged 35 to 55 with acute or convalescent COVID-19. The CDR3 runs from the conserved cysteine through the conserved F or W. A D gene is named only where the DNA matches it firmly. Clone size is stated in some rows and not others, as once, few, many or a class when expanded.

TRBJ1-4	few	NA	TRBV6-5	CASSYSQGVGEKLFF	TGTGCCAGCAGTTACTCCCAGGGCGTCGGTGAAAAACTGTTTTTT
TRBJ2-5	NA	TRBD2	TRBV24-1	CATSDPATSGGGTQYF	TGTGCCACCAGTGATCCCGCCACTAGCGGGGGAGGGACCCAGTACTTC
TRBJ1-1	once	NA	TRBV27	CASSLLRGAETEAFF	TGTGCCAGCAGTTTATTACGGGGGGCCGAGACTGAAGCTTTCTTT
TRBJ1-5	NA	NA	TRBV5-4	CASSWVWAGVGQPQHF	TGTGCCAGCAGCTGGGTGTGGGCGGGGGTCGGTCAGCCCCAGCATTTT
TRBJ1-2	once	TRBD1	TRBV6-5	CASSYRKQGNYGYTF	TGTGCCAGCAGTTACCGGAAACAGGGGAACTATGGCTACACCTTC
TRBJ2-7	NA	NA	TRBV5-1	CASSLEGSYEQYF	TGCGCCAGCAGCTTGGAGGGGTCCTACGAGCAGTACTTC
TRBJ1-3	NA	NA	TRBV19	CASSIEASSGNTIYF	TGTGCCAGTAGTATAGAGGCCAGCTCTGGAAACACCATATATTTT
TRBJ1-5	NA	TRBD1	TRBV28	CASRFYRGDQPQHF	TGTGCCAGCAGATTTTACAGGGGTGACCAGCCCCAGCATTTT
TRBJ1-2	NA	TRBD1	TRBV5-4	CASSGGRGNGYTF	TGTGCCAGCAGCGGGGGCAGGGGGAACGGCTACACCTTC
TRBJ2-2	NA	TRBD1	TRBV6-2/TRBV6-3	CASTPGQVVGTGELFF	TGTGCCAGCACCCCGGGACAGGTCGTAGGGACCGGGGAGCTGTTTTTT
TRBJ1-2	NA	TRBD1	TRBV7-2	CASSLAQSGTGNGYTF	TGTGCCAGCAGCTTAGCGCAATCCGGGACAGGGAACGGCTACACCTTC
TRBJ2-7	NA	NA	TRBV6-5	CASSYSGTVGQYF	TGTGCCAGCAGTTATTCAGGAACGGTTGGCCAGTACTTC
TRBJ1-5	NA	NA	TRBV18	CASSPPAPQDSPQHF	TGTGCCAGCTCACCACCAGCACCCCAGGATTCGCCCCAGCATTTT
TRBJ2-7	NA	NA	TRBV5-1	CASSLSANGGGYEQYF	TGCGCCAGCAGCTTGTCAGCGAACGGCGGCGGCTACGAGCAGTACTTC
TRBJ1-1	NA	NA	TRBV18	CASSPQANTEAFF	TGTGCCAGCTCACCTCAGGCTAACACTGAAGCTTTCTTT
TRBJ2-7	NA	TRBD1	TRBV10-3	CAIRTGTDEQYF	TGTGCCATCCGGACAGGGACCGACGAGCAGTACTTC
TRBJ1-5	NA	TRBD1	TRBV15	CATSRGDSNYQPQHF	TGTGCCACCAGCAGGGGGGACAGCAACTATCAGCCCCAGCATTTT
TRBJ2-1	few	TRBD2	TRBV4-1	CASSQELAGAYNEQFF	TGCGCCAGCAGCCAAGAGCTGGCGGGAGCCTACAATGAGCAGTTCTTC
TRBJ2-2	NA	TRBD1	TRBV30	CAWSGDRGLGGELFF	TGTGCCTGGAGTGGGGACAGGGGGCTTGGCGGGGAGCTGTTTTTT
TRBJ1-2	NA	TRBD1	TRBV10-3	CAISESTGEDGYTF	TGTGCCATCAGTGAGTCTACAGGGGAGGATGGCTACACCTTC
TRBJ1-2	NA	NA	TRBV28	CASSLRLPTSGGYTF	TGTGCCAGCAGTTTACGCCTTCCGACGTCCGGGGGCTACACCTTC
TRBJ1-1	NA	NA	TRBV5-4	CASSLWRGSGEAFF	TGTGCCAGCAGCTTGTGGAGGGGTTCAGGTGAAGCTTTCTTT
TRBJ1-3	few	NA	TRBV28	CASSFLSGASGNTIYF	TGTGCCAGCAGTTTCCTATCAGGCGCATCTGGAAACACCATATATTTT
TRBJ2-3	once	NA	TRBV9	CASSGGPPDTQYF	TGTGCCAGCAGCGGGGGGCCACCGGATACGCAGTATTTT
TRBJ2-3	NA	NA	TRBV5-6	CASSNPAGRSTDTQYF	TGTGCCAGCAGCAACCCGGCGGGGAGGAGCACAGATACGCAGTATTTT
TRBJ1-5	NA	TRBD1	TRBV6-5	CASGGTGGAQPQHF	TGTGCCAGCGGGGGGACAGGGGGCGCTCAGCCCCAGCATTTT
TRBJ2-3	NA	TRBD2	TRBV27	CASRAGGLTDTQYF	TGTGCCAGCAGAGCGGGGGGCCTCACAGATACGCAGTATTTT
TRBJ1-1	NA	NA	TRBV5-1	CASSWGVRANTEAFF	TGCGCCAGCAGCTGGGGGGTCAGGGCGAACACTGAAGCTTTCTTT
TRBJ2-4	NA	NA	TRBV5-1	CASSLGAGVKNIQYF	TGCGCCAGCAGCTTGGGTGCAGGCGTTAAAAACATTCAGTACTTC
TRBJ1-1	NA	NA	TRBV7-3	CASSLTPGMNTEAFF	TGTGCCAGCAGCTTAACTCCGGGTATGAACACTGAAGCTTTCTTT
TRBJ1-5	NA	NA	TRBV2	CASSAVSDQPQHF	TGTGCCAGCAGTGCGGTGAGTGATCAGCCCCAGCATTTT
TRBJ2-7	few	TRBD2	TRBV7-8	CASSSDPGLAYEQYF	TGTGCCAGCAGCTCAGACCCGGGACTAGCCTACGAGCAGTACTTC
TRBJ2-1	NA	NA	TRBV5-4	CASSPPGRGGGDEQFF	TGTGCCAGCAGCCCGCCCGGTCGCGGGGGCGGGGATGAGCAGTTCTTC
TRBJ1-2	NA	NA	TRBV30	CAWSVQTDSHGYTF	TGTGCCTGGAGTGTACAAACGGACTCCCATGGCTACACCTTC
TRBJ1-2	NA	NA	TRBV6-5	CASSYSRNQGYYGYTF	TGTGCCAGCAGTTACTCGCGTAACCAGGGGTACTATGGCTACACCTTC
TRBJ1-1	NA	NA	TRBV12-5	CASGQQGFRNTEAFF	TGTGCTAGTGGTCAACAGGGATTTCGGAACACTGAAGCTTTCTTT
TRBJ2-7	once	TRBD2	TRBV3-1/TRBV3-2	CASSQVLAGTEQYF	TGTGCCAGCAGCCAAGTACTAGCGGGGACCGAGCAGTACTTC
TRBJ2-1	NA	TRBD2	TRBV5-6	CASSRPGLAGGRSYNEQFF	TGTGCCAGCAGCCGCCCGGGACTAGCGGGGGGACGCTCCTACAATGAGCAGTTCTTC
TRBJ2-7	few	NA	TRBV21-1	CASSKCAVSYEQYF	TGTGCCAGCAGCAAATGCGCGGTCTCCTACGAGCAGTACTTC
TRBJ1-1	NA	NA	TRBV7-9	CASSPHWGEGDTEAFF	TGTGCCAGCAGCCCTCACTGGGGGGAAGGGGACACTGAAGCTTTCTTT
TRBJ2-1	NA	TRBD1	TRBV14	CASSQDITGTGFNEQFF	TGTGCCAGCAGCCAAGATATAACCGGGACAGGGTTCAATGAGCAGTTCTTC
TRBJ1-2	few	NA	TRBV11-2	CASSLNRVFSSGNGYTF	TGTGCCAGCAGCTTAAACCGGGTCTTCTCCTCGGGGAATGGCTACACCTTC
TRBJ2-5	once	TRBD2	TRBV7-2	CASSLRLAGQETQYF	TGTGCCAGCAGCTTACGACTAGCGGGTCAAGAGACCCAGTACTTC
TRBJ1-5	NA	NA	TRBV6-5	CASTPGGRGNQPQHF	TGTGCCAGCACCCCGGGAGGCAGGGGAAACCAGCCCCAGCATTTT
TRBJ2-7	NA	NA	TRBV18	CASSPRADSPSDF	TGTGCCAGCTCACCCCGAGCAGACAGCCCATCGGACTTC
TRBJ1-5	NA	NA	TRBV12-3/TRBV12-4	CASKGGLNQPQHF	TGTGCCAGCAAAGGGGGTCTCAATCAGCCCCAGCATTTT